The rows below give T cell receptor beta chains drawn from one sample of a study of OX40 agonist ivuxolimab in advanced cancers. TCRdb's copy holds only in-frame clones and misses some; the assay was immunoSEQ multiplex PCR. The repertoire includes 73,000 or so clones, 75% to 85% of them detected once, and approximately 0.65% sits in the top ten. The sample consisted of CD4+ or CD8+ T cells sorted from blood, taken in a trial of the OX40 agonist ivuxolimab. Every receptor here comes from an adult with an advanced solid tumor such as melanoma, head and neck, liver or kidney cancer. The CDR3 runs from the conserved cysteine through the conserved F or W. A D gene is named only where the DNA matches it firmly. Rows give clone size only sometimes, using once, few, many, or a class for an expanded clone.

d_gene: TRBD1; v_gene: TRBV11-1; abundance: .; j_gene: TRBJ1-6; CDR3nt: TGTGCCAGCAGCTCTACTACCGGGACAGGGGTCTCACCCCTCCACTTT; CDR3aa: CASSSTTGTGVSPLHF
d_gene: .; v_gene: TRBV5-8; abundance: .; j_gene: TRBJ2-2; CDR3nt: TGTGCCAGCAGACAAACCAGTTACACCGGGGAGCTGTTTTTT; CDR3aa: CASRQTSYTGELFF
d_gene: .; v_gene: TRBV5-1; abundance: once; j_gene: TRBJ1-5; CDR3nt: TGCGCCAGCAGCTTGGAGCCGGGGTCGAGGCAGCCCCAGCATTTT; CDR3aa: CASSLEPGSRQPQHF
d_gene: .; v_gene: TRBV7-2; abundance: .; j_gene: TRBJ2-5; CDR3nt: TGTGCCAGCAGCTCGGACCGAATGTCGGAGACCCAGTACTTC; CDR3aa: CASSSDRMSETQYF
d_gene: TRBD2; v_gene: TRBV6-1; abundance: .; j_gene: TRBJ2-7; CDR3nt: TGTGCCAGCACGACACAGCGGGGGGCAACCTACGAGCAGTACTTC; CDR3aa: CASTTQRGATYEQYF
d_gene: .; v_gene: TRBV29-1; abundance: .; j_gene: TRBJ1-2; CDR3nt: TGCAGCGTCGGAGATAACTATGGCTACACCTTC; CDR3aa: CSVGDNYGYTF
d_gene: .; v_gene: TRBV18; abundance: .; j_gene: TRBJ1-1; CDR3nt: TGTGCCAGCTCACCTCAGGCAGGGGACACTGAAGCTTTCTTT; CDR3aa: CASSPQAGDTEAFF
d_gene: .; v_gene: TRBV7-8; abundance: .; j_gene: TRBJ1-6; CDR3nt: TGTGCCAGCAGCTTAAGTCGTGAGAGATATAATTCACCCCTCCACTTT; CDR3aa: CASSLSRERYNSPLHF
d_gene: .; v_gene: TRBV5-1; abundance: .; j_gene: TRBJ1-5; CDR3nt: TGCGCCAGCAGCTTATTAGGGGATAGCAATCAGCCCCAGCATTTT; CDR3aa: CASSLLGDSNQPQHF
d_gene: .; v_gene: TRBV4-3; abundance: .; j_gene: TRBJ1-2; CDR3nt: TGCGCCAGCAGCCAAGAACCTAACCTGCGGGGCTACACCTTC; CDR3aa: CASSQEPNLRGYTF
d_gene: TRBD1; v_gene: TRBV5-1; abundance: .; j_gene: TRBJ2-3; CDR3nt: TGCGCCAGCAGCATAGACAGGGCCACAGATACGCAGTATTTT; CDR3aa: CASSIDRATDTQYF
d_gene: .; v_gene: TRBV9; abundance: .; j_gene: TRBJ1-4; CDR3nt: TGTGCCAGCAGCGTAGGTACGGGAAGTAATGAAAAACTGTTTTTT; CDR3aa: CASSVGTGSNEKLFF
d_gene: .; v_gene: TRBV27; abundance: .; j_gene: TRBJ2-6; CDR3nt: TGTGCCAGCAGTTTAGATCCGGGGGCTGGGGCCAACGTCCTGACTTTC; CDR3aa: CASSLDPGAGANVLTF
d_gene: TRBD1; v_gene: TRBV7-2; abundance: .; j_gene: TRBJ2-1; CDR3nt: TGTGCCAGCAGCCAACGAAGACAGGGTCGAAATGAGCAGTTCTTC; CDR3aa: CASSQRRQGRNEQFF